These 23 T cell receptor beta chains share one sample of origin, sequenced in a study of blood T cell repertoires in COVID-19. Some clones are missing from TCRdb's copy, which holds only in-frame ones; the method was immunoSEQ multiplex PCR. The repertoire has around 64,000 clones, less than 80% of them found once; the top ten carry about 3.5%. The sequenced sample consisted of peripheral blood. These receptors were obtained from a man aged 60 to 69 with acute or convalescent COVID-19.

The rearrangement links TRBV3-1 (or the pseudogene TRBV3-2) to TRBJ2-2; D is perhaps TRBD1 (6 bases). There are 13 residues in the CDR3. Deletions cut 6 bases from V and 2 bases from J, with 7 bases between. Germline assignment: CDR1 LGHDT and CDR2 YNNKEL (reference sequence). The CDR3, as DNA: TGTGCCAGCAGGGGACACAACACCGGGGAGCTGTTTTTT. Its protein product is CASRGHNTGELFF.

There are a few counts of this clone. This sequence joins TRBV7-2 and TRBJ2-7; D call uncertain. The germline V gene encodes CDR1 SGHTA and CDR2 FQGNSA. Trimming shortened V by 5 bases and J by 1 base, and 12 bases separated the two germline ends. The length of the CDR3 is 14 residues. The CDR3 reads CASSPNWQSYEQYF. The CDR3 DNA follows: TGTGCCAGCAGCCCCAATTGGCAGTCCTACGAGCAGTACTTC.

The chain employs TRBV28 and TRBJ2-3, with no clear D. The germline V and J ends were trimmed by 1 base and 4 bases, with 9 bases remaining between them. Germline V lookup: CDR1 MDHEN, CDR2 SYDVKM. This CDR3 has 14 amino acids. The DNA for the CDR3 is TGTGCCAGCAGTTTATTAACTCCGCCAGATACGCAGTATTTT. Protein: CASSLLTPPDTQYF.

This clone was seen just once. V and J are TRBV18 and TRBJ2-7; D gene uncertain. The CDR3 runs to 13 residues. CDR1 and CDR2 from the germline V gene are KGHSH and LQKENI. V dropped 0 bases and J dropped 5 bases, with 8 bases sitting between them. This chain's CDR3 is CASSPPVVDEQYF. DNA for the CDR3: TGTGCCAGCTCACCACCGGTAGTAGACGAGCAGTACTTC.

The rearrangement uses TRBV28 and TRBJ2-7; 7 nucleotides line up with TRBD2. V lost 4 bases, J lost 3 bases, and 12 bases stayed unmatched. The CDR3 totals 16 residues. Germline V gene data show CDR1 as MDHEN and CDR2 as SYDVKM. CDR3 sequence (DNA): TGTGCCAGCAGTTCCCCTGGTTCTAGCGGATACTACGAGCAGTACTTC. Its translation is CASSSPGSSGYYEQYF.

This clone came up a few times. The chain recombines TRBV4-3 with TRBJ2-2; no reliable D call. CDR1 is LGHNA, CDR2 YSLEER, per germline. CDR3 length: 17 residues. Trimming pared 1 base from V and 4 bases from J, leaving 16 bases between. CDR3 protein: CASSQVPDNVGTGELFF. DNA of the CDR3: TGCGCCAGCAGCCAAGTTCCAGACAACGTGGGCACCGGGGAGCTGTTTTTT.

J is TRBJ2-4 and V is TRBV27; weak D call: TRBD2 (6 bases). The germline gives CDR1 MNHEY, CDR2 SMNVEV (reference sequence). V gave up 5 bases and J gave up 0 bases, with 29 bases separating them. The CDR3 consists of 21 residues. CDR3 nucleotide sequence: TGTGCCAGCAGTAAGGGAGGAGCGGAGGGGCAACAATCCTTAGCCAAAAACATTCAGTACTTC. Protein product: CASSKGGAEGQQSLAKNIQYF.

The chain links TRBV10-3 to TRBJ2-7; 7 bases are a match to TRBD1. The V gene end was trimmed by 5 bases and the J gene end by 0 bases; junction bases not matched to a gene: 10. CDR3 size: 16 residues. Germline V gene lookup returns CDR1 ENHRY and CDR2 SYGVKD. As DNA, the CDR3 is TGTGCCATCAGTTCGATAGGGACAGCCACCTCCTACGAGCAGTACTTC. Its translation is CAISSIGTATSYEQYF.

This clone occurred a few times. The V and J genes are TRBV7-2 and TRBJ1-2; D ambiguous. Germline V gene lookup returns CDR1 SGHTA and CDR2 FQGNSA. V was shortened by 5 bases and J by 2 bases, with 6 bases between the two germline ends. CDR3 length equals 12 residues. The CDR3 here is CASSTGNYGYTF. The CDR3 DNA follows: TGTGCCAGCAGCACCGGGAACTATGGCTACACCTTC.

This clone was detected only a few times. V is TRBV30 and J is TRBJ1-5, with 10 bases lining up with TRBD1. Unmatched junction bases numbered 11, after V lost 2 bases and J lost 7 bases. CDR3 size: 16 residues. Germline V gene sequence: CDR1 GTSNPN, CDR2 SVGIG (reference sequence). CDR3 nucleotide sequence: TGTGCCTGGAGTCCACTAACTTGGACAGGGGGACAGCCCCAGCATTTT. This gives the protein CAWSPLTWTGGQPQHF.

J is TRBJ2-2 and V is TRBV28, with TRBD1 matching over 7 bases. The CDR3 is 17 residues long. In germline, CDR1 is MDHEN, CDR2 SYDVKM. The ends lost 3 bases at V and 3 bases at J; junction bases unmatched: 10. The CDR3 DNA is TGTGCCAGCAGTTTCGGACCACAGGGGAGAGACACCGGGGAGCTGTTTTTT. It yields the protein CASSFGPQGRDTGELFF. Full variable domain (remainder filled in from reference TRBV28 and TRBJ2-2): DVKVTQSSRYLVKRTGEKVFLECVQDMDHENMFWYRQDPGLGLRLIYFSYDVKMKEKGDIPEGYSVSREKKERFSLILESASTNQTSMYLCASSFGPQGRDTGELFFGEGSRLTVL.

The J gene is TRBJ2-3, the V gene TRBV14, with TRBD1 matching over 10 bases. Germline V gene sequence: CDR1 SGHDN, CDR2 FVKESK. V shed 4 bases, J shed 1 base, and the junction held 8 bases outside the gene matches. The CDR3 totals 17 residues. The CDR3 DNA reads as TGTGCCAGCAGCCCGGACAGGGGGAGCTTGGGCACAGATACGCAGTATTTT. It codes for CASSPDRGSLGTDTQYF.

The J gene is TRBJ1-1, the V gene TRBV28, with TRBD1 matching 9 bases. V was clipped by 6 bases and J by 0 bases; unmatched bases: 17. The CDR3 has 19 amino acids. Looked up from germline, CDR1 is MDHEN and CDR2 is SYDVKM. For the CDR3, the DNA is TGTGCCAGCAGGGCCCGGACTGCCGGGACAGGGACCATGAACACTGAAGCTTTCTTT. It is translated as CASRARTAGTGTMNTEAFF.

V usage is TRBV6-9 and J usage is TRBJ1-6; 7 bases fit TRBD1. Germline V lookup: CDR1 MNHGY, CDR2 SVAAGI. The CDR3 spans 15 residues. V gave up 0 bases and J gave up 10 bases; unmatched junction bases: 6. DNA for the CDR3: TGTGCCAGCAGTTATTCAAGACAGGGAGGCTCACCCCTCCACTTT. Translating it yields CASSYSRQGGSPLHF.

The chain has TRBV29-1 and TRBJ2-5; 8 bases are shared with TRBD1. V shed 0 bases, J shed 5 bases, and the junction held 14 bases outside the gene matches. This CDR3 has 17 residues. Germline V gives CDR1 SQVTM, CDR2 ANQGSEA. CDR3 residues: CSVEDRSRTGFGETQYF. The DNA for the CDR3 is TGCAGCGTTGAAGATCGGTCCAGGACAGGGTTCGGGGAGACCCAGTACTTC. The full variable domain, with the rest looked up from reference TRBV29-1 and TRBJ2-5, is SAVISQKPSRDICQRGTSLTIQCQVDSQVTMMFWYRQQPGQSLTLIATANQGSEATYESGFVIDKFPISRPNLTFSTLTVSNMSPEDSSIYLCSVEDRSRTGFGETQYFGPGTRLLVL.

This chain links TRBV11-2 with TRBJ2-7; 8 nucleotides align to TRBD2. This CDR3 is 15 amino acids long. The V gene's germline CDR1 is SGHAT and CDR2 FQNNGV. After removal of 5 bases from V and 2 bases from J, the junction contained 8 bases not matched to a gene. CDR3 region: CASSLHGLAPYEQYF. DNA of the CDR3: TGTGCCAGCAGCCTCCATGGACTAGCCCCCTACGAGCAGTACTTC.

The rearrangement links TRBV9 to TRBJ2-3; 13 positions match TRBD2. CDR1 SGDLS and CDR2 YYNGEE come from the germline V gene. The CDR3 loop spans 16 amino acids. V was clipped by 4 bases and J by 2 bases; unmatched bases: 4. In nucleotides, the CDR3 is TGTGCCAGCAGCACTAGCGGGGGGGACTTCACAGATACGCAGTATTTT. This gives the protein CASSTSGGDFTDTQYF.

V is TRBV24-1 and J is TRBJ2-3, with 10 bases that match TRBD2. The CDR3 runs 16 residues. Germline V lookup: CDR1 KGHDR, CDR2 SFDVKD. V lost 4 bases and J lost 0; bases outside the gene matches: 3. CDR3 region: CATSDPGLASTDTQYF. CDR3 bases: TGTGCCACCAGTGACCCGGGACTAGCGAGCACAGATACGCAGTATTTT.

This clone came up a few times. V and J are TRBV12-2 and TRBJ1-5; TRBD1, the table's D call, lacks a check against the DNA. TRBV12-2 is recorded as a pseudogene. The CDR3 contains 18 residues. This CDR3 is CASRFSLQGERSNQPQHF. The DNA of the CDR3 is TGTGCAAGTCGCTTTTCCTTACAGGGGGAGAGGAGCAATCAGCCCCAGCATTTT.

The CDR3 region is CASSLSSGTGDNEQFF. In DNA, the CDR3 is TGTGCCAGCAGTTTATCAAGCGGGACAGGGGACAATGAGCAGTTCTTC. The rearrangement links TRBV27 to TRBJ2-1; 10 bases align to TRBD1. The trim removed 0 bases at V and 5 bases at J, leaving 4 bases unmatched. CDR3 length equals 16 residues. CDR1 MNHEY and CDR2 SMNVEV come from the germline V gene (reference sequence).

The J gene is TRBJ1-5, the V gene TRBV19; 10 bases line up with TRBD1. CDR3 length: 19 amino acids. Trimming cost V 5 bases and J 1 base; bases outside gene matches: 14. Germline V gene data show CDR1 as LNHDA and CDR2 as SQIVND (reference sequence). The CDR3 DNA is TGTGCCAGTAGTCTAAGGGGACAGGGGCTTAGGGTGAGCAATCAGCCCCAGCATTTT. It yields the protein CASSLRGQGLRVSNQPQHF. The full variable domain, in which reference TRBV19 and TRBJ1-5 provide the parts outside the CDR3, is DGGITQSPKYLFRKEGQNVTLSCEQNLNHDAMYWYRQDPGQGLRLIYYSQIVNDFQKGDIAEGYSVSREKKESFPLTVTSAQKNPTAFYLCASSLRGQGLRVSNQPQHFGDGTRLSIL.

This clone was found a few times. The J gene is TRBJ1-1, the V gene TRBV5-5; unclear D gene. In germline, CDR1 is SGHKS, CDR2 YYEKEE (reference sequence). Trimming took off 3 bases at V and 4 bases at J, with 10 bases between the two ends. CDR3 size: 13 residues. The CDR3 protein is CASSYYTTTEAFF. The CDR3 coding sequence is TGTGCCAGCAGCTATTACACCACCACTGAAGCTTTCTTT.

With respect to this clone: The junction does not match germline at one end; this may be a read error. V is TRBV7-7 and J is TRBJ1-1; unclear D gene. In germline, CDR1 is SSHAT, CDR2 FNYEAQ (reference sequence). The CDR3 is made up of 13 amino acids. The CDR3 bases are TGTGCTAGCAGCCCTAATATGAACACTGAAGCTTTCTTT. This sequence encodes CASSPNMNTEAFF.